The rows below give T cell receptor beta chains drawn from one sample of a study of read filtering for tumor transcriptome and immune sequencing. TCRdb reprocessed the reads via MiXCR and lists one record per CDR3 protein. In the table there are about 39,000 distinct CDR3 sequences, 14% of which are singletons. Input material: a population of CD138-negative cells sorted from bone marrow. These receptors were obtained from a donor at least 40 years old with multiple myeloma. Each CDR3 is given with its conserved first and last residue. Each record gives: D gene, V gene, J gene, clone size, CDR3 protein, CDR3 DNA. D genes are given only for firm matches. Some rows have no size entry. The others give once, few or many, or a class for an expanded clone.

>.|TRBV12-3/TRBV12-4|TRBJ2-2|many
CASRASRNTGELFF
TGTGCCAGCAGGGCTAGCAGGAACACCGGGGAGCTGTTTTTT
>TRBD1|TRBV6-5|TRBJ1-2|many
CASSRTVRGPYGYTF
TGTGCCAGCAGTCGGACGGTGAGGGGGCCTTATGGCTACACCTTC
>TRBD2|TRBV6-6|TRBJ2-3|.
CASSYASGGPTDTQYF
TGTGCCAGCAGTTACGCTAGCGGGGGCCCCACAGATACGCAGTATTTT
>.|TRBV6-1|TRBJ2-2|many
CASSDRGELFF
TGTGCCAGCAGTGACCGGGGGGAGCTGTTTTTT
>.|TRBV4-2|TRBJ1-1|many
CASSQVLGTYVNTEAFF
TGTGCCAGCAGCCAAGTACTTGGGACCTACGTGAACACTGAAGCTTTCTTT
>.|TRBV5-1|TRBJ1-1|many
CASSFNQNGEAFF
TGCGCCAGCAGCTTCAATCAGAATGGTGAAGCTTTCTTT
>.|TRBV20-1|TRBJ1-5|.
CSAGDAVQGWEINQPQHF
TGCAGCGCTGGAGATGCGGTGCAGGGTTGGGAAATCAATCAGCCCCAGCATTTT
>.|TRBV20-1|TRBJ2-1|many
CSASKGLTSYNEQFF
TGCAGTGCTAGTAAGGGACTTACCTCCTACAATGAGCAGTTCTTC
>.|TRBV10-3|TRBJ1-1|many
CAISESGGTTEAFF
TGTGCCATCAGTGAGTCAGGGGGGACCACTGAAGCTTTCTTT
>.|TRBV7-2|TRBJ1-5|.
CASSLGWGDTDMQHF
TGTGCCAGCAGCTTAGGTTGGGGGGACACAGATATGCAGCATTTT
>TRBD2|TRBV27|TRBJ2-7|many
CASSSPSGGSYEQYF
TGTGCCAGCAGTTCTCCTAGCGGGGGTTCCTACGAGCAGTACTTC
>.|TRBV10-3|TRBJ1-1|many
CAISEKGFGTEAFF
TGTGCCATCAGTGAAAAAGGGTTCGGGACTGAAGCTTTCTTT
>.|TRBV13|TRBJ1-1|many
CASSTRPGTEAFF
TGTGCCAGCAGCACCAGACCGGGAACTGAAGCTTTCTTT
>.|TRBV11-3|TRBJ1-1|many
CASTLDSLSLEAFF
TGTGCCAGCACCCTAGACAGTCTGTCCCTTGAAGCTTTCTTT
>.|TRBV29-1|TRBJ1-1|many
CSVEGLDSEAFF
TGCAGCGTTGAGGGCCTCGACTCTGAAGCTTTCTTT
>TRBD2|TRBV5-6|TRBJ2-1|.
CASGTAGLAEQFF
TGTGCCAGCGGTACAGCGGGACTAGCGGAGCAGTTCTTC
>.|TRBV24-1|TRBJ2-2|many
CATSETIGELFF
TGTGCCACCAGTGAAACAATTGGGGAGCTGTTTTTT
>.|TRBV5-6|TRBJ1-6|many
CASSSRAGAFNSPLHF
TGTGCCAGCAGCTCCCGAGCGGGGGCCTTTAATTCACCCCTCCACTTT
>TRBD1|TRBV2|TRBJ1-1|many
CASSGTGTTEAFF
TGTGCCAGCAGCGGGACAGGGACAACTGAAGCTTTCTTT
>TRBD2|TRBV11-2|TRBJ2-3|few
CASSRRGSGVSTDTQYF
TGTGCCAGCAGTCGAAGGGGTAGCGGGGTGAGCACAGATACGCAGTATTTT
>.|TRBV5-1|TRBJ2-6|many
CASSAGSLSGANVLTF
TGCGCCAGCAGCGCGGGGTCCCTTTCTGGGGCCAACGTCCTGACTTTC
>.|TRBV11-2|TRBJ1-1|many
CASSLELGGPNTEAFF
TGTGCCAGCAGCTTAGAACTGGGGGGCCCGAACACTGAAGCTTTCTTT
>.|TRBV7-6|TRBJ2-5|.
CASSLAETQYF
TGTGCCAGCAGCTTGGCCGAGACCCAGTACTTC
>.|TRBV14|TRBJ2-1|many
CASSQDRGDSPSFF
TGTGCCAGCAGCCAAGATCGGGGCGACAGCCCCTCGTTCTTC
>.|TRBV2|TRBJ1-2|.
CASRTVQGSTSYTF
TGTGCCAGCAGGACAGTTCAGGGGTCCACTTCCTACACCTTC
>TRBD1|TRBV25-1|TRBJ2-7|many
CASSTFPGQGVTEQYF
TGTGCCAGCAGTACCTTTCCGGGACAGGGAGTGACCGAGCAGTACTTC
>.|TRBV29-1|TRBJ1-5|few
CSVVDNQPQHF
TGCAGCGTGGTCGACAATCAGCCCCAGCATTTT
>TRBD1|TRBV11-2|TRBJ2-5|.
CASSNRRSFGDREQETQCF
TGTGCCAGCAGCAATAGACGATCGTTCGGGGACAGAGAACAAGAGACCCAGTGCTTC
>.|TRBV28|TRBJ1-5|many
CASSQDQGQNQPQHF
TGTGCCAGCAGCCAAGACCAGGGCCAGAATCAGCCCCAGCATTTT
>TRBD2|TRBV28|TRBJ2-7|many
CASSPGTSGGYEQYF
TGTGCCAGCAGTCCCGGGACTAGCGGGGGCTACGAGCAGTACTTC
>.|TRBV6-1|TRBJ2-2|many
CASSVKGTNTGELFF
TGTGCCAGCAGTGTGAAGGGTACGAACACCGGGGAGCTGTTTTTT
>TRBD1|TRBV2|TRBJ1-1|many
CASSEPGTEKNKAFF
TGTGCCAGCAGTGAACCCGGGACAGAGAAAAATAAAGCTTTCTTT
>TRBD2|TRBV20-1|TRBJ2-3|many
CSAYSGGAGDTQYF
TGCAGTGCCTACAGCGGGGGGGCGGGAGATACGCAGTATTTT
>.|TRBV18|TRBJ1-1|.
CASSPIGGPTEAFF
TGTGCCAGCTCACCTATTGGAGGGCCCACTGAAGCTTTCTTT
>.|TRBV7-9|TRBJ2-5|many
CASSPRGPETQYF
TGTGCCAGCAGCCCCCGAGGACCGGAGACCCAGTACTTC
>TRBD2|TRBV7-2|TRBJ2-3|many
CASSGRVWTSGLGADTQYF
TGTGCCAGCAGCGGTAGGGTTTGGACTAGCGGGCTGGGCGCAGATACGCAGTATTTT
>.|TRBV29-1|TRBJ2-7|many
CSVEDPSGYEQYF
TGCAGCGTTGAAGATCCTTCGGGGTACGAGCAGTACTTC
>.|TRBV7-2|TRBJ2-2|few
CASSIDSSTGELFF
TGTGCCAGCAGCATAGACAGTAGCACCGGGGAGCTGTTTTTT
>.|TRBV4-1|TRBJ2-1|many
CASSQPFAVSYNEQFF
TGCGCCAGCAGCCAACCTTTTGCGGTCTCCTACAATGAGCAGTTCTTC
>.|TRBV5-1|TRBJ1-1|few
CASSVGTNTEAFF
TGCGCCAGCAGCGTCGGGACTAACACTGAAGCTTTCTTT
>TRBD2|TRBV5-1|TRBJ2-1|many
CASRPLAGAYNEQFF
TGCGCCAGCAGGCCACTAGCGGGGGCCTACAATGAGCAGTTCTTC
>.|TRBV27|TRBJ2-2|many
CASSKLDAGTGELFF
TGTGCCAGCAGTAAACTCGACGCGGGCACCGGGGAGCTGTTTTTT
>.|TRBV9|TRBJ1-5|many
CASSVEMWFGVRQPQHF
TGTGCCAGCAGCGTAGAAATGTGGTTTGGAGTCCGACAGCCCCAGCATTTT
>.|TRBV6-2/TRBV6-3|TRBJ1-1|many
CASSLRRQNTEAFF
TGTGCCAGCAGTCTCCGAAGACAGAACACTGAAGCTTTCTTT
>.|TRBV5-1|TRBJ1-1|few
CASSKDRSEAFF
TGCGCCAGCAGCAAAGACAGATCTGAAGCTTTCTTT
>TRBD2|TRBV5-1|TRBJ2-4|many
CASSARTSGRAEAKNIQYF
TGCGCCAGCAGCGCCCGGACTAGCGGGAGGGCCGAAGCCAAAAACATTCAGTACTTC
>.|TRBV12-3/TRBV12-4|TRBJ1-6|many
CASSPGWALHF
TGTGCCAGCAGCCCCGGTTGGGCCCTCCACTTT
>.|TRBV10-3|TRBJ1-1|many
CAISGGNTEAFF
TGTGCCATCAGTGGGGGTAACACTGAAGCTTTCTTT
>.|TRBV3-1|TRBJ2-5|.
CASSTGYQETQHF
TGCGCCAGCAGTACGGGCTACCAAGAGACCCAGCACTTC
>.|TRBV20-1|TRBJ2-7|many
CSARILRTEQYF
TGCAGTGCTAGGATTCTGCGAACCGAGCAGTACTTC
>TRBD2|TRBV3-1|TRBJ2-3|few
CASSSEGLAGGSPLTDTQYF
TGTGCCAGCAGCTCAGAAGGACTAGCGGGGGGCAGTCCACTCACAGATACGCAGTATTTT
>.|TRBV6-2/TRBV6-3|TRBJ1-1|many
CASNDEGRRAFF
TGTGCCAGCAACGACGAAGGCCGCCGAGCTTTCTTT
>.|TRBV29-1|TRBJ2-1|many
CSVYRTANEQFF
TGCAGCGTTTATAGGACCGCTAATGAGCAGTTCTTC
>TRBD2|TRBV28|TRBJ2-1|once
CASSLRTSTAGEQFF
TGTGCCAGCAGTCTCCGGACTAGTACGGCCGGCGAGCAGTTCTTC
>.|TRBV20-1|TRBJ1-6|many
CSANLGVVSPLHF
TGCAGTGCTAACCTGGGAGTGGTTTCACCCCTCCACTTT
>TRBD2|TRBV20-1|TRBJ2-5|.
CSALPSGGRGETQYF
TGCAGTGCCCTCCCCTCGGGGGGGCGTGGAGAGACCCAGTACTTC
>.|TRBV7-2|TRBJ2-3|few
CASMRIQDTQYF
TGTGCCAGCATGCGTATTCAAGATACGCAGTATTTT
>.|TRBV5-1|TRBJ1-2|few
CASSLEGTDGYTF
TGCGCCAGCAGCTTGGAGGGGACCGATGGCTACACCTTC
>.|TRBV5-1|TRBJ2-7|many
CASSLTGRNPYEQYF
TGCGCCAGCAGCTTGACAGGGCGAAACCCCTACGAGCAGTACTTC